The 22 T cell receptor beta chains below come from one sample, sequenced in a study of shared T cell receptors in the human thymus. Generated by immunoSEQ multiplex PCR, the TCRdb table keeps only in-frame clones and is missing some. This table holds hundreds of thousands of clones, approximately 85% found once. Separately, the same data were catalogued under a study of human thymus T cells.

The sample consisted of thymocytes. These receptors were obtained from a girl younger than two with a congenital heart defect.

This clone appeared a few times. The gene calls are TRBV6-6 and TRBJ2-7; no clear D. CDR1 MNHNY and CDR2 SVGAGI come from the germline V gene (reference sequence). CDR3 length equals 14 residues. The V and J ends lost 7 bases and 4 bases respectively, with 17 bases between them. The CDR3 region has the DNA TGTGCCAGCAACAGCTGGTCATCCCAATACGAGCAGTACTTC. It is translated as CASNSWSSQYEQYF.

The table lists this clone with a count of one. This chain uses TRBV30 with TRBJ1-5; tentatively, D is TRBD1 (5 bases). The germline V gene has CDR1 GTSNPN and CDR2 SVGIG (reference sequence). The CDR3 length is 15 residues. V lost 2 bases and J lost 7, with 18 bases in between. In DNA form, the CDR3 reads TGTGCCTGGAGTTGTACCACCGGGGGTGACCAGCCCCAGCATTTT. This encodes CAWSCTTGGDQPQHF.

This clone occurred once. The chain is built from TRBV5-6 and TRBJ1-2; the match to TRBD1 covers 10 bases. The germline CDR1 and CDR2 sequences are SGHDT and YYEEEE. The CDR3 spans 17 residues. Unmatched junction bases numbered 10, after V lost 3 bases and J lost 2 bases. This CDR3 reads CASSSRDRGDLNYGYTF. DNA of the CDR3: TGTGCCAGCAGCTCCAGGGACAGGGGAGACCTAAACTATGGCTACACCTTC.

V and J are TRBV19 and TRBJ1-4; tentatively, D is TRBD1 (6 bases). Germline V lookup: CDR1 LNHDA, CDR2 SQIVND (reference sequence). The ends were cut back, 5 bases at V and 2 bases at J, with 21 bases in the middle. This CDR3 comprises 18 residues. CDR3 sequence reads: CASSPLGQPVGTNEKLFF. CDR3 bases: TGTGCCAGTAGTCCCCTTGGACAGCCCGTAGGGACTAATGAAAAACTGTTTTTT.

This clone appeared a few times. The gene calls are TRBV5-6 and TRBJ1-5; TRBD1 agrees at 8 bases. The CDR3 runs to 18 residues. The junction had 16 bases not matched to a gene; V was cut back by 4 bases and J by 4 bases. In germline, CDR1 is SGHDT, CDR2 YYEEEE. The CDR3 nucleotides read TGTGCCAGCAGCCACTACCCCGCCGGAGACAGGGGAAATCAGCCCCAGCATTTT. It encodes CASSHYPAGDRGNQPQHF.

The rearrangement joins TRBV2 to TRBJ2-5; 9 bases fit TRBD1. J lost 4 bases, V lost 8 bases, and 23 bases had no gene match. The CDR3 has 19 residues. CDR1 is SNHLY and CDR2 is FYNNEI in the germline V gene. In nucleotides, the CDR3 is TGTGCCAGCGAAAAGGGTCCCAGACAGGGGGAACAACAAGTAGAGACCCAGTACTTC. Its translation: CASEKGPRQGEQQVETQYF. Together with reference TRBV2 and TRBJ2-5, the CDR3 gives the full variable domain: EPEVTQTPSHQVTQMGQEVILRCVPISNHLYFYWYRQILGQKVEFLVSFYNNEISEKSEIFDDQFSVERPDGSNFTLKIRSTKLEDSAMYFCASEKGPRQGEQQVETQYFGPGTRLLVL.

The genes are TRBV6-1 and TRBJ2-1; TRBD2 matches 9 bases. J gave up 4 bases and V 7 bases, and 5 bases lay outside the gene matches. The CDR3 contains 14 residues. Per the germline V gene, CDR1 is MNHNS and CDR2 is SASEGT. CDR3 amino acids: CASKGTSLYNEQFF. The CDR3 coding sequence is TGTGCCAGCAAAGGGACTAGCCTTTACAATGAGCAGTTCTTC.

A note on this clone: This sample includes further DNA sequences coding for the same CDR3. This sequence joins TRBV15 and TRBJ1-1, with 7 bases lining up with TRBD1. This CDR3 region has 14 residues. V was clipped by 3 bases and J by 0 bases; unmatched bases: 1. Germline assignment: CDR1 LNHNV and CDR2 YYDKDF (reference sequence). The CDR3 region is CATSRDRLNTEAFF. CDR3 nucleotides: TGTGCCACCAGCAGGGACAGGTTGAACACTGAAGCTTTCTTT.

CDR3 sequence: CASSLNLAENTGELFF. The CDR3, as DNA: TGTGCCAGCAGTTTAAATCTAGCGGAGAACACCGGGGAGCTGTTTTTT. The chain employs TRBV27 and TRBJ2-2; TRBD2 matches at 7 bases. This CDR3 contains 16 residues. Germline values: CDR1 MNHEY, CDR2 SMNVEV (reference sequence). V lost 2 bases to trimming and J lost 1 base; unmatched junction nucleotides: 4.

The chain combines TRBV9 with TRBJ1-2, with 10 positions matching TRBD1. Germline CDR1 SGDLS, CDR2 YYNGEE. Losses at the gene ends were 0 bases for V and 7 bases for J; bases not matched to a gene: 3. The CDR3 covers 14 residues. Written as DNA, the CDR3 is TGTGCCAGCAGCGTAGGGACAGGGGGTTTTGGCTACACCTTC. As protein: CASSVGTGGFGYTF.

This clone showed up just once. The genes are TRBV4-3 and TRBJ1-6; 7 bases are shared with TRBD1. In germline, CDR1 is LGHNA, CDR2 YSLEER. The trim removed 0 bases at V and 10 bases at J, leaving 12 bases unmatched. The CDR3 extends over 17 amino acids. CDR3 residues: CASSQDYRGLADSPLHF. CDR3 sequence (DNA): TGCGCCAGCAGCCAAGACTACAGGGGCCTCGCTGACTCACCCCTCCACTTT.

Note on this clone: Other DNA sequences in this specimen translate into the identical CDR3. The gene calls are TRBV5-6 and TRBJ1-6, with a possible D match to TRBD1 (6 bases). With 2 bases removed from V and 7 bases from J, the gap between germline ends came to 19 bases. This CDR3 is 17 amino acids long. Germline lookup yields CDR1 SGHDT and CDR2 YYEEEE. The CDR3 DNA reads TGTGCCAGCAGCTTCCTCGGGGGGCGGTGGGAAAATTCACCCCTCCACTTT. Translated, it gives CASSFLGGRWENSPLHF.

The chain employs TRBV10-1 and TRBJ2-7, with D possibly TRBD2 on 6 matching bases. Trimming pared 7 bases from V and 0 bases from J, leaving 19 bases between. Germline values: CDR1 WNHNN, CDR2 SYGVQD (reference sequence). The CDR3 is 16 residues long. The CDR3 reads CASMASGSGSSYEQYF. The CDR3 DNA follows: TGCGCCAGCATGGCCAGCGGGTCCGGCAGCTCCTACGAGCAGTACTTC.

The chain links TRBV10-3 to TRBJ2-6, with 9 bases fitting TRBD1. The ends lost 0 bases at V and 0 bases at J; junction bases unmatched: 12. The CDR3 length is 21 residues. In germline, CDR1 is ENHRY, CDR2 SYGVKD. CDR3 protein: CAISESGNGDREISGANVLTF. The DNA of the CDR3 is TGTGCCATCAGTGAGTCCGGTAATGGGGACAGGGAGATCTCTGGGGCCAACGTCCTGACTTTC.

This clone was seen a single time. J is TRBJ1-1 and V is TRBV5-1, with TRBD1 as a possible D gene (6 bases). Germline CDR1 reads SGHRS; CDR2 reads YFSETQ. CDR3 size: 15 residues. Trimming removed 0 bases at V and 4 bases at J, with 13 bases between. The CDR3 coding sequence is TGCGCCAGCAGCTTGGGCACAGGGCTATGCACTGAAGCTTTCTTT. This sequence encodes CASSLGTGLCTEAFF.

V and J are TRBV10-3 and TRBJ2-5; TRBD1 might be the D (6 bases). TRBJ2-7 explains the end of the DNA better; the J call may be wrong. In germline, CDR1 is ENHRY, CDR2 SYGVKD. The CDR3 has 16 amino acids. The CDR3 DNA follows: TGTGCCATCGGACAGCTTAGCCGAGGCTGTCCCTACGAGCAGTACTTC. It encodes CAIGQLSRGCPYEQYF.

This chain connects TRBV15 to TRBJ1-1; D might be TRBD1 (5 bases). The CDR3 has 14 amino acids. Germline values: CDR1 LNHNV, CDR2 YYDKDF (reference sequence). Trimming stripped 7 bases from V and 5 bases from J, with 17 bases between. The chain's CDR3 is CATTATVDGTEAFF. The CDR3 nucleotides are TGTGCCACCACCGCGACAGTGGACGGAACTGAAGCTTTCTTT.

CDR3 sequence (DNA): TGTGCCTGGAGCGAGACAGGGGCAGAGGAAAAACTGTTTTTT. It translates to CAWSETGAEEKLFF. V is TRBV30 and J is TRBJ1-4; TRBD1 agrees at 8 bases. This CDR3 is 14 amino acids long. J was trimmed by 8 bases and V by 3 bases; bases with no gene match: 8. Germline CDR1 reads GTSNPN; CDR2 reads SVGIG (reference sequence).

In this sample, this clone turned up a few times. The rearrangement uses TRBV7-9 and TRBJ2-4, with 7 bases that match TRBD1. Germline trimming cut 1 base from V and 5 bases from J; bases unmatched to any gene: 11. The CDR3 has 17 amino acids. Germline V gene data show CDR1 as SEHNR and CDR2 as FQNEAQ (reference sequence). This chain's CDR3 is CASSLDLGTEDENIQYF. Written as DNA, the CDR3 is TGTGCCAGCAGCTTAGATTTGGGGACAGAGGACGAAAACATTCAGTACTTC.

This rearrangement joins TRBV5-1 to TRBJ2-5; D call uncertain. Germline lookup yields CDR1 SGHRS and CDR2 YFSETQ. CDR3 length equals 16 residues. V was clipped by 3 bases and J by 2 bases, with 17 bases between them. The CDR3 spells CASSSYIAVAQETQYF. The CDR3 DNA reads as TGCGCCAGCAGCTCTTATATTGCGGTGGCTCAAGAGACCCAGTACTTC.

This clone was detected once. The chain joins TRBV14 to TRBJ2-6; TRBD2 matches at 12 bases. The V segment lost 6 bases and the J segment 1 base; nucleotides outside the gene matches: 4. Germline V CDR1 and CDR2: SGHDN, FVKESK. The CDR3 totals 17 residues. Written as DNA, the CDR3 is TGTGCCAGCAGACCTAGCGGGGGGGGTTCTGGGGCCAACGTCCTGACTTTC. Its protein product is CASRPSGGGSGANVLTF.

The CDR3 loop reads CASKGKSPRSGNTIYF. Here the CDR3 DNA reads TGCGCCAGCAAGGGGAAGTCCCCCCGCTCTGGAAACACCATATATTTT. The chain couples TRBV10-2 to TRBJ1-3, with D perhaps matching TRBD1 (5 bases). CDR3 length: 16 amino acids. V gave up 7 bases and J gave up 0 bases, with 16 bases separating them. CDR1 is WSHSY and CDR2 is SAAADI in the germline V gene.